This T cell receptor (beta chain) comes out of a study of T cell repertoires in cytomegalovirus infection. Whole-study context: Signatures in public TCR beta sequences pointed to both CMV infection and matching HLA type.

This clonotype was detected only a few times. TCRdb ran MiXCR on the reads and lists one entry per CDR3 protein. The sample records hundreds of thousands of distinct CDR3 sequences, roughly 15% being singletons. Trimming removed 4 bases at V and 3 bases at J, with 18 bases between. Germline V gives CDR1 MGHRA, CDR2 YSYEKL. The CDR3 is 16 amino acids. J is TRBJ2-5 and V is TRBV4-1, with no clear D. The sample taken for sequencing was PBMCs. The origin of this receptor is a human donor in good health (CMV status not recorded). Some clones in this sample may be carry-over from other donors' samples. The CDR3 region has the DNA TGCGCCAGCAGCCGAAGAGGCTCTTCGACGGAAGAGACCCAGTACTTC. Translated: CASSRRGSSTEETQYF.